Shown below are 26 T cell receptor beta chains from a single sample sequenced in a study of shared clonotypes between healthy human individuals. As defined, naive CD8 cells were CD45RO-negative and positively selected for CCR7, with terminally differentiated effector memory CD45RA+ cells excluded. Sequenced by immunoSEQ multiplex PCR; TCRdb stores in-frame clones only, minus some. The sample lists millions of clones, around 93% seen once, with 1.7% in the top ten. The sequencing sample was made of naive CD8+ T cells from PBMCs. These receptors all stem from a man younger than 35 in good health. Some clones in this sample may be carry-over from other donors' samples.

Regarding this clone: The same CDR3 can be traced to other DNA sequences in this sample. V and J are TRBV7-9 and TRBJ2-7, with 13 bases identical to TRBD2. Germline V gene data show CDR1 as SEHNR and CDR2 as FQNEAQ (reference sequence). Unmatched junction bases numbered 6, after V lost 5 bases and J lost 2 bases. This CDR3 contains 16 residues. Here the CDR3 DNA reads TGTGCCAGCAGCGGATGGACTAGCGGGAGCACCTACGAGCAGTACTTC. Translation: CASSGWTSGSTYEQYF.

The chain has TRBV7-9 and TRBJ2-3; no firm D call. This CDR3 comprises 11 residues. V was pared by 8 bases and J by 3 bases, with 6 bases between. CDR1 and CDR2 from the germline V gene are SEHNR and FQNEAQ (reference sequence). The CDR3 region has the DNA TGTGCCAGCTACGCGACAGATACGCAGTATTTT. Translated, it gives CASYATDTQYF.

The chain couples TRBV27 to TRBJ1-4; no definite D call. CDR3 length equals 13 residues. Germline lookup yields CDR1 MNHEY and CDR2 SMNVEV (reference sequence). V was cut by 3 bases and J by 5 bases, with 7 bases left in between. CDR3 region: CASSFLANEKLFF. The CDR3 nucleotides read TGTGCCAGCAGTTTCTTAGCAAATGAAAAACTGTTTTTT.

This CDR3 reads CASSADRDEQYF. The CDR3 region has the DNA TGTGCCAGCAGCGCTGACAGGGACGAGCAGTACTTC. The rearrangement uses TRBV7-8 and TRBJ2-7; 7 bases are shared with TRBD1. The CDR3 is 12 amino acids. Trimming removed 5 bases from V and 5 bases from J; junction bases left unmatched: 3. The germline CDR1 and CDR2 sequences are SGHVS and FQNEAQ.

V usage is TRBV9 and J usage is TRBJ2-7; D is perhaps TRBD2 (6 bases). The germline V gene encodes CDR1 SGDLS and CDR2 YYNGEE. V lost 4 bases and J 6 bases, leaving 14 bases between the germline ends. This CDR3 has 13 amino acids. Written as DNA, the CDR3 is TGTGCCAGCAGCCCAGGGACTTATCCCGAGCAGTACTTC. It encodes CASSPGTYPEQYF.

The J gene is TRBJ2-4, the V gene TRBV27; no clear D. The V gene lost 5 bases and the J gene lost 4 bases, with 18 bases spanning the gap. Germline V lookup: CDR1 MNHEY, CDR2 SMNVEV (reference sequence). The CDR3 has 16 amino acids. This CDR3 is CASSPTHFGPKNIQYF. CDR3 sequence (DNA): TGTGCCAGCAGTCCCACCCACTTCGGACCGAAAAACATTCAGTACTTC.

This clone was observed a few times. The genes are TRBV6-1 and TRBJ1-1, with D possibly TRBD1 on 5 matching bases. The CDR3 extends over 16 amino acids. Trimming stripped 4 bases from V and 1 base from J, with 16 bases between. CDR1 MNHNS and CDR2 SASEGT come from the germline V gene. CDR3 in DNA: TGTGCCAGCAGTGCCTTAACGACAGCACAGAACACTGAAGCTTTCTTT. This gives the protein CASSALTTAQNTEAFF.

The genes are TRBV9 and TRBJ2-5; 9 bases align to TRBD1. This CDR3 contains 15 residues. Germline CDR1 and CDR2: SGDLS and YYNGEE. The V and J ends lost 4 bases and 5 bases, in that order; junction bases with no gene match: 9. DNA of the CDR3: TGTGCCAGCAGCCGCGGGACAGGGATGGGCGAGACCCAGTACTTC. It codes for CASSRGTGMGETQYF.

V usage is TRBV13 and J usage is TRBJ2-6; a possible D gene is TRBD1 (6 bases). V shed 7 bases and J shed 0 bases, with 16 bases lying between them. The CDR3 consists of 17 residues. CDR1 is PRHDT, CDR2 FYEKMQ, per germline (reference sequence). CDR3 coding DNA: TGTGCCAGCACCTTTTTTCAGACAGGCTCTGGGGCCAACGTCCTGACTTTC. Translated, it gives CASTFFQTGSGANVLTF.

This clone was observed a handful of times. CDR3 protein: CASSPSTASYGYTF. DNA of the CDR3: TGTGCCAGCAGTCCCTCGACAGCTTCCTATGGCTACACCTTC. V gene TRBV27 combines with J gene TRBJ1-2; D may be TRBD1 (5 bases). V lost 5 bases and J 4 bases, leaving 14 bases between the germline ends. CDR1 is MNHEY and CDR2 is SMNVEV in the germline V gene (reference sequence). The CDR3 length is 14 residues.

The chain is built from TRBV27 and TRBJ2-7; 8 positions match TRBD1. The CDR3 covers 17 residues. Germline lookup yields CDR1 MNHEY and CDR2 SMNVEV (reference sequence). V shed 5 bases, J shed 4 bases, and the junction held 16 bases outside the gene matches. CDR3: CASSLSGTGGVRYEQYF. The CDR3 DNA sequence: TGTGCCAGCAGTCTCTCCGGAACAGGGGGAGTTCGGTACGAGCAGTACTTC.

The chain links TRBV2 to TRBJ2-7; maybe TRBD2 (6 bases). Trimming took 8 bases from V and 1 from J, leaving 18 bases between them. Germline CDR1 is SNHLY and CDR2 is FYNNEI. The CDR3 consists of 15 residues. CDR3 nucleotide sequence: TGTGCCAGCGGTCTTGCGTGGGAGGAATCCTACGAGCAGTACTTC. This sequence encodes CASGLAWEESYEQYF.

The V gene is TRBV7-9, the J gene TRBJ2-3; D unresolved. Trimming shortened V by 5 bases and J by 1 base, and 16 bases separated the two germline ends. The germline V gene has CDR1 SEHNR and CDR2 FQNEAQ (reference sequence). The CDR3 length is 16 residues. The CDR3 nucleotides are TGTGCCAGCAGCCCCCCGCGACGGTCCCGCACAGATACGCAGTATTTT. Protein: CASSPPRRSRTDTQYF.

The V call is TRBV7-3, the J call TRBJ2-3; TRBD2 agrees at 8 bases. Germline assignment: CDR1 SGHTA and CDR2 FQGTGA. The trim removed 2 bases at V and 5 bases at J, leaving 6 bases unmatched. This CDR3 spans 15 amino acids. The CDR3 region is CASSLGTRSRDTQYF. The CDR3 coding sequence is TGTGCCAGCAGCTTAGGGACTAGGTCCAGAGATACGCAGTATTTT.

The chain links TRBV7-8 to TRBJ2-7; D is unclear. V gave up 1 base and J gave up 2 bases, with 9 bases separating them. Looked up from germline, CDR1 is SGHVS and CDR2 is FQNEAQ. CDR3 length: 14 amino acids. CDR3 DNA sequence: TGTGCCAGCAGCTTAGTTGGGAAAACCTACGAGCAGTACTTC. Its protein is CASSLVGKTYEQYF.

The V and J genes are TRBV7-6 and TRBJ2-7; 10 nucleotides match TRBD2. This CDR3 has 14 amino acids. The ends lost 4 bases at V and 3 bases at J; junction bases unmatched: 3. Germline CDR1 SGHVS, CDR2 FNYEAQ. CDR3: CASSSRTSGYEQYF. The CDR3 nucleotides are TGTGCCAGCAGCTCCCGGACTAGCGGCTACGAGCAGTACTTC.

This clone was observed a few times. The V and J genes are TRBV7-9 and TRBJ1-1, with D tentatively TRBD1 (5 bases). CDR1 and CDR2 from the germline V gene are SEHNR and FQNEAQ (reference sequence). Between the trimmed V and J ends, which lost 0 bases and 2 bases, there was a span of 13 bases. There are 16 residues in the CDR3. The CDR3 region is CASSLAYDRDNTEAFF. DNA of the CDR3: TGTGCCAGCAGCTTAGCGTACGACAGAGATAACACTGAAGCTTTCTTT.

This clone was found a few times. The chain carries TRBV30 and TRBJ1-1; weak D call: TRBD1 (6 bases). Germline V lookup: CDR1 GTSNPN, CDR2 SVGIG (reference sequence). V dropped 4 bases and J dropped 8 bases, with 14 bases sitting between them. The CDR3 extends over 12 amino acids. The CDR3 reads CAWTSQGQEAFF. DNA of the CDR3: TGTGCCTGGACCTCCCAGGGGCAGGAAGCTTTCTTT.

The chain carries TRBV7-9 and TRBJ1-4; D remains ambiguous. CDR1 and CDR2 from the germline V gene are SEHNR and FQNEAQ (reference sequence). V lost 3 bases, J lost 3 bases, and 5 bases lay in between. The CDR3 is 13 amino acids. In DNA, the CDR3 is TGTGCCAGCAGCTTGGTGTCTAATGAAAAACTGTTTTTT. Protein: CASSLVSNEKLFF.

The rearrangement joins TRBV9 to TRBJ2-3, with TRBD2 matching over 10 bases. The CDR3 loop spans 17 amino acids. The J segment lost 0 bases and the V segment lost 1 base, leaving 5 bases of the junction unmatched. CDR1 is SGDLS and CDR2 is YYNGEE in the germline V gene. The CDR3 here is CASSVPRTSGSTDTQYF. CDR3 coding DNA: TGTGCCAGCAGCGTACCCCGGACTAGCGGTAGCACAGATACGCAGTATTTT.

The V and J genes are TRBV6-6 and TRBJ1-4, with a weak D call TRBD1 (5 bases). V shed 0 bases and J shed 4 bases, with 9 bases lying between them. Germline CDR1 is MNHNY and CDR2 is SVGAGI (reference sequence). The CDR3 spans 15 residues. Here the CDR3 reads CASSYSWGINEKLFF. The CDR3 nucleotides read TGTGCCAGCAGTTACTCGTGGGGCATTAATGAAAAACTGTTTTTT.

The V call is TRBV30, the J call TRBJ2-4; D is undetermined. The V end was cut by 7 bases, the J end by 3 bases, with 13 bases between. The CDR3 runs 13 residues. Germline-derived CDR1 and CDR2 are GTSNPN and SVGIG (reference sequence). The CDR3 coding sequence is TGTGCCTACCTCGCCGTGGGCAAAAACATTCAGTACTTC. Translation gives CAYLAVGKNIQYF. Full variable domain (rest looked up from reference TRBV30 and TRBJ2-4): SQTIHQWPATLVQPVGSPLSLECTVEGTSNPNLYWYRQAAGRGLQLLFYSVGIGQISSEVPQNLSASRPQDRQFILSSKKLLLSDSGFYLCAYLAVGKNIQYFGAGTRLSVL.

The chain employs TRBV9 and TRBJ2-2; D call uncertain. CDR3 length: 15 residues. The V gene lost 1 base and the J gene lost 2 bases, with 9 bases spanning the gap. CDR1 is SGDLS, CDR2 YYNGEE, per germline. Written as DNA, the CDR3 is TGTGCCAGCAGCGTACTTCCTGGTAACACCGGGGAGCTGTTTTTT. Translated, it gives CASSVLPGNTGELFF.

The CDR3 coding sequence is TGTGCCAGCTCCGGAGCGGGAGGGCCCGACACCGGGGAGCTGTTTTTT. Protein sequence: CASSGAGGPDTGELFF. The chain links TRBV7-6 to TRBJ2-2, with 10 bases that match TRBD2. The V gene's germline CDR1 is SGHVS and CDR2 FNYEAQ. The CDR3 length is 16 residues. The J segment lost 3 bases and the V segment lost 8 bases, leaving 9 bases of the junction unmatched. Full variable domain (outside the CDR3, taken from reference TRBV7-6 and TRBJ2-2): GAGVSQSPRYKVTKRGQDVALRCDPISGHVSLYWYRQALGQGPEFLTYFNYEAQQDKSGLPNDRFSAERPEGSISTLTIQRTEQRDSAMYRCASSGAGGPDTGELFFGEGSRLTVL.

As DNA, the CDR3 is TGTGCCAGCAGCCATAGCCGCCAAGAGACCCAGTACTTC. Translated, it gives CASSHSRQETQYF. The chain combines TRBV7-9 with TRBJ2-5; D remains unclear. This CDR3 has 13 residues. The germline V gene has CDR1 SEHNR and CDR2 FQNEAQ (reference sequence). V was pared by 5 bases and J by 1 base, with 8 bases between.

The count of this clone is one. This sequence joins TRBV29-1 and TRBJ2-7; 8 nucleotides align to TRBD1. Germline-derived CDR1 and CDR2 are SQVTM and ANQGSEA. This CDR3 has 13 amino acids. V lost 5 bases to trimming and J lost 2 bases; unmatched junction nucleotides: 5. CDR3 DNA: TGCAGCGTTTATCGGACAGGGACCTACGAGCAGTACTTC. Amino acid sequence: CSVYRTGTYEQYF.